The clone carrying this T cell receptor beta chain was seen at least ten times. Its antigen is unknown. This sample stems from a study of spatial heterogeneity in lung cancer. Study details: Beta-chain sequences were consistently detected more often than alpha-chain sequences. Points from the study as a whole: At resection, ubiquitous expanded tumor TCRs appeared in blood more than at follow-up.

The time point: sample taken at primary tumor resection. Sequencing of whole RNA from tumor, nontumor lung or frozen PBMC involved no sorting. TCRdb reprocessed the 5' RACE reads via MiXCR and lists one record per CDR3 protein. This table has approximately 40,000 distinct CDR3 sequences, around 6.8% appearing once. This TCR derives from a female donor with early-stage non-small cell lung cancer. The sample was PBMCs, taken at surgery.

In nucleotides, the CDR3 is TGTGCCAGCAGTCCCTCGGGCGCTCAAGAGACCCAGTACTTC. It yields the protein CASSPSGAQETQYF. The chain is built from TRBV12-3 or TRBV12-4 and TRBJ2-5; D not resolved. With 5 bases removed from V and 2 bases from J, the gap between germline ends came to 12 bases. This CDR3 region has 14 residues.